A selection of T cell receptor beta chains follows, all from one sample in a study of blood T cell repertoires in COVID-19. Assay used: immunoSEQ multiplex PCR; TCRdb lists only in-frame clones, some missing. The sample lists over 200,000 clones; around 80% were seen once. What was sequenced was peripheral blood. These receptors all come from a man aged 35-49 years with acute or convalescent COVID-19. Both conserved end residues are part of each CDR3. D genes are given only for firm matches. For some rows the clone size is stated as once, few or many, or as a class when expanded; others skip it.

TRBV19	TRBD1	.	TRBJ1-1	CASSTLTGGSEAFF	TGTGCCAGTAGTACCCTGACAGGGGGATCTGAAGCTTTCTTT
TRBV28	.	.	TRBJ2-3	CASGCLRTNCTDTQYF	TGTGCCAGCGGGTGCCTGCGGACAAACTGCACAGATACGCAGTATTTT
TRBV10-1	.	.	TRBJ2-5	CASSRQARETQYF	TGCGCCAGCAGTCGACAAGCACGGGAGACCCAGTACTTC
TRBV9	.	.	TRBJ2-1	CASSVTMRSNEQFF	TGTGCCAGCAGCGTTACTATGAGGTCAAATGAGCAGTTCTTC
TRBV6-1	TRBD2	.	TRBJ2-2	CASGRGDTGELFF	TGTGCCAGCGGACGGGGGGACACCGGGGAGCTGTTTTTT
TRBV3-1/TRBV3-2	TRBD1	few	TRBJ2-1	CASSRDREGQFF	TGTGCCAGCAGCCGAGACAGGGAAGGGCAGTTCTTC
TRBV5-1	.	.	TRBJ2-6	CASSLAERPNVLTF	TGCGCCAGCAGCTTGGCCGAGAGGCCCAACGTCCTGACTTTC
TRBV11-2	TRBD2	.	TRBJ2-7	CASSSSGSSVEQYF	TGTGCCAGCAGCTCAAGCGGGAGCTCGGTCGAGCAGTACTTC
TRBV5-4	.	.	TRBJ2-3	CASSLRGADTQYF	TGTGCCAGCAGCTTACGGGGAGCAGATACGCAGTATTTT
TRBV9	TRBD1	few	TRBJ1-4	CASSKNRGSEKLFF	TGTGCCAGCAGCAAAAACAGGGGAAGCGAAAAACTGTTTTTT
TRBV13	.	few	TRBJ2-7	CASSLTRDNRYEQYF	TGTGCCAGCAGCTTAACGAGGGACAACCGCTACGAGCAGTACTTC
TRBV2	TRBD1	.	TRBJ1-4	CASNRKRTGEEKLFF	TGTGCCAGCAACAGAAAGAGGACAGGGGAGGAAAAACTGTTTTTT
TRBV5-6	.	once	TRBJ2-5	CASSLDGLDRGTQYF	TGTGCCAGCAGCTTGGACGGCCTGGATCGGGGGACCCAGTACTTC
TRBV14	.	.	TRBJ1-1	CASSQGQNTEAFF	TGTGCCAGCAGTCAAGGACAGAACACTGAAGCTTTCTTT
TRBV3-1/TRBV3-2	.	.	TRBJ2-7	CASSPGTPYRLTYEQYF	TGTGCCAGCAGCCCAGGGACACCATATCGGTTGACCTACGAGCAGTACTTC
TRBV11-2	TRBD1	.	TRBJ1-2	CASSPRSSGTGPGYTF	TGTGCCAGCAGCCCCCGATCCTCCGGGACAGGGCCTGGCTACACCTTC
TRBV9	.	.	TRBJ1-3	CASSVASDRTPGNTIYF	TGTGCCAGCAGCGTAGCTAGTGACAGGACTCCTGGAAACACCATATATTTT
TRBV6-5	.	.	TRBJ1-2	CASSYVRPLGYGYTF	TGTGCCAGCAGTTACGTAAGGCCCCTAGGCTATGGCTACACCTTC
TRBV19	TRBD1	.	TRBJ2-3	CASSRNSGTGGDTQYF	TGTGCCAGTAGCCGAAACTCCGGGACAGGGGGCGATACGCAGTATTTT
TRBV5-1	.	.	TRBJ2-7	CASSLGHYEQYF	TGCGCCAGCAGCTTGGGACACTACGAGCAGTACTTC
TRBV11-2	.	once	TRBJ2-7	CASSPDTYEQYF	TGTGCCAGCAGCCCCGACACCTACGAGCAGTACTTC
TRBV6-5	TRBD2	.	TRBJ2-3	CATSRGGLTDTQYF	TGTGCTACTTCCCGGGGAGGGCTCACAGATACACAGTATTTT
TRBV7-9	TRBD1	.	TRBJ1-2	CASTPGTVYGYTF	TGTGCCAGCACCCCCGGGACAGTCTATGGCTACACCTTC
TRBV6-5	TRBD1	.	TRBJ2-7	CASHGTGDYEQYF	TGTGCCAGCCACGGGACAGGGGACTACGAGCAGTACTTC
TRBV9	.	.	TRBJ1-5	CASSVGPGSSNQPQHF	TGTGCCAGCAGCGTAGGTCCGGGATCTAGCAATCAGCCCCAGCATTTT
TRBV2	TRBD1	.	TRBJ1-6	CASSVQGDRSPLHF	TGTGCCAGCAGTGTGCAGGGGGATCGCTCACCCCTCCACTTT
TRBV6-5	TRBD1	.	TRBJ2-2	CASTRGQGNTGELFF	TGTGCCAGCACCCGAGGACAGGGGAACACCGGGGAGCTGTTTTTT
TRBV29-1	TRBD1	.	TRBJ1-6	CSVRQGPNSPLHF	TGCAGCGTCAGACAGGGTCCCAATTCACCCCTCCACTTT
TRBV12-5	TRBD1	.	TRBJ1-1	CASGLGQGVAIRPEAFF	TGTGCTAGTGGTTTGGGACAGGGGGTGGCGATTCGACCAGAAGCTTTCTTT
TRBV6-4	TRBD1	.	TRBJ2-3	CASSDSGAGGDTQYF	TGTGCCAGCAGTGACTCGGGGGCAGGGGGAGATACGCAGTATTTT
TRBV18	TRBD1	.	TRBJ2-2	CASSRGTGNTGELFF	TGTGCCAGCTCACGTGGGACAGGTAACACCGGGGAGCTGTTTTTT
TRBV30	.	.	TRBJ2-5	CAWSVGGTEETQYF	TGTGCCTGGAGTGTAGGGGGGACAGAAGAGACCCAGTACTTC
TRBV2	.	.	TRBJ2-2	CASTPHRADNTGELFF	TGTGCCAGCACCCCCCACAGGGCCGATAACACCGGGGAGCTGTTTTTT
TRBV7-2	.	few	TRBJ2-3	CASSILDGIIDTQYF	TGTGCCAGCAGTATCCTCGACGGGATTATAGATACGCAGTATTTT
TRBV30	.	few	TRBJ1-5	CAWSQQAQGQPQHF	TGTGCCTGGAGTCAACAGGCCCAAGGTCAGCCCCAGCATTTT
TRBV9	.	.	TRBJ2-7	CASSVSIGGSYEQYF	TGTGCCAGCAGCGTATCTATCGGCGGCTCCTACGAGCAGTACTTC
TRBV19	.	.	TRBJ2-7	CASSIGGQLYEQYF	TGTGCCAGTAGTATAGGCGGACAGTTATACGAGCAGTACTTC
TRBV24-1	.	.	TRBJ2-1	CATASSAYNEQFF	TGTGCCACAGCTTCTAGCGCATACAATGAGCAGTTCTTC
TRBV15	TRBD1	.	TRBJ2-3	CATSSPLPGQITDTQYF	TGTGCCACCAGCTCCCCCCTTCCGGGACAGATCACAGATACGCAGTATTTT
TRBV4-3	.	.	TRBJ2-2	CASSHLGPGELFF	TGCGCCAGCAGCCATCTTGGGCCCGGGGAGCTGTTTTTT
TRBV11-2	TRBD2	.	TRBJ2-7	CASSLGGTSGIYEQYF	TGTGCCAGCAGCTTAGGGGGGACTAGCGGGATCTACGAGCAGTACTTC
TRBV7-9	.	.	TRBJ2-1	CASSPDSRGGEQFF	TGTGCCAGCAGCCCGGATTCCCGGGGAGGAGAGCAGTTCTTC
TRBV5-6	.	.	TRBJ1-3	CASTGNGNTIYF	TGTGCCAGCACGGGAAATGGAAACACTATATATTTT
TRBV29-1	.	.	TRBJ2-1	CSVDTGRGNEQFF	TGCAGCGTTGATACCGGCCGGGGCAATGAGCAGTTCTTC
TRBV5-1	TRBD1	.	TRBJ1-1	CASSLGQGVLQNTEAFF	TGCGCCAGCAGCTTGGGACAGGGCGTTCTTCAGAACACTGAAGCTTTCTTT